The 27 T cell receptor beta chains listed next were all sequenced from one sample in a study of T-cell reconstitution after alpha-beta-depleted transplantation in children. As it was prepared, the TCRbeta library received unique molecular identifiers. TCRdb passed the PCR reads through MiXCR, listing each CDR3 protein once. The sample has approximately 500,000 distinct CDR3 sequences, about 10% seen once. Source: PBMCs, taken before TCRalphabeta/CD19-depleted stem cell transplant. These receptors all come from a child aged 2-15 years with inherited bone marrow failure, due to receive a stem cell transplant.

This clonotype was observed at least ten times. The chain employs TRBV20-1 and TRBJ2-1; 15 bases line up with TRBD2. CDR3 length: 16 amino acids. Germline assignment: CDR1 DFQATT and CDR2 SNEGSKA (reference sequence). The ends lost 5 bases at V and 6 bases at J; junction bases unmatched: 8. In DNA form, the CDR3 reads TGCAGTGCTGATACGGGGACTAGCGGGAGGTTCAATGAGCAGTTCTTC. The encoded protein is CSADTGTSGRFNEQFF.

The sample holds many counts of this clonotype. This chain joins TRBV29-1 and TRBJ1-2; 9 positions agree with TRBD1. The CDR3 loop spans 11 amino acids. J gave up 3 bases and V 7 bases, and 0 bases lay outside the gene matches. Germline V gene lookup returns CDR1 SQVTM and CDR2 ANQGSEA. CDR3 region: CSGTGDYGYTF. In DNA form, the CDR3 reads TGCAGCGGGACAGGGGACTATGGCTACACCTTC.

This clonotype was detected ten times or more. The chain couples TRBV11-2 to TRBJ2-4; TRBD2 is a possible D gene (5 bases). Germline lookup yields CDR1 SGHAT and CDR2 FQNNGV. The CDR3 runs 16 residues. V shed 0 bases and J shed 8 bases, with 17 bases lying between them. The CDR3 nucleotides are TGTGCCAGCAGCTTAGATTATCGTCGGGGTGGGGACATTCAGTACTTC. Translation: CASSLDYRRGGDIQYF.

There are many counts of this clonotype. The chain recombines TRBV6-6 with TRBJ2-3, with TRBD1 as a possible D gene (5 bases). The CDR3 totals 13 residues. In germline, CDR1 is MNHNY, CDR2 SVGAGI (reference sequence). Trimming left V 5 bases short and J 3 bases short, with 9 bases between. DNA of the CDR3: TGTGCCAGCAGTATGACAGCTACAGATACGCAGTATTTT. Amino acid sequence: CASSMTATDTQYF.

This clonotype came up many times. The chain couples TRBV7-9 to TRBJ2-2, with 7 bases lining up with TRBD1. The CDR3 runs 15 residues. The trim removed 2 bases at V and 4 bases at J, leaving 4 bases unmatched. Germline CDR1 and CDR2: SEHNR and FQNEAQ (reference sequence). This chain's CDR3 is CASSLLTGATGELFF. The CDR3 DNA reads TGTGCCAGCAGCTTACTTACAGGGGCCACCGGGGAGCTGTTTTTT.

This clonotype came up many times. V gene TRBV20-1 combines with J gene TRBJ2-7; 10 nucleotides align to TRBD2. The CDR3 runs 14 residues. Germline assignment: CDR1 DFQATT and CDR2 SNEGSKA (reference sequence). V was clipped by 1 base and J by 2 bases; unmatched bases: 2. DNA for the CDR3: TGCAGTGCTAGAGCCCTAGCGGGGGCCTACGAGCAGTACTTC. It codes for CSARALAGAYEQYF.

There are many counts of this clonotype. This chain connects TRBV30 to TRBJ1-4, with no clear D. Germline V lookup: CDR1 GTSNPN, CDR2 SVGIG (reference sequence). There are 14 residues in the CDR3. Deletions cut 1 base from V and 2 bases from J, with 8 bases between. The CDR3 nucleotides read TGTGCCTGGAGTGCGCTTGGGACTAATGAAAAACTGTTTTTT. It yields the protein CAWSALGTNEKLFF.

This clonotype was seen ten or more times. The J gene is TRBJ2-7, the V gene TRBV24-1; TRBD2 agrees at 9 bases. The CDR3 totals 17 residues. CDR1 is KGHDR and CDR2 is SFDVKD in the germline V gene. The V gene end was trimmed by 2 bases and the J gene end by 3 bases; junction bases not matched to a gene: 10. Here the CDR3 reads CATSDSHPGREGYEQYF. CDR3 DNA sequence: TGTGCCACCAGTGATTCCCACCCGGGGCGGGAGGGCTACGAGCAGTACTTC.

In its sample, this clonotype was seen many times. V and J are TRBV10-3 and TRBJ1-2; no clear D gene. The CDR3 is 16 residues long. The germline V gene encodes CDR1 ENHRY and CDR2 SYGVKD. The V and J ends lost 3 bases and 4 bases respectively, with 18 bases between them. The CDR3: CAISDLPSGNLYGYTF. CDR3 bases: TGTGCCATCAGTGACCTCCCCTCCGGGAACCTCTATGGCTACACCTTC.

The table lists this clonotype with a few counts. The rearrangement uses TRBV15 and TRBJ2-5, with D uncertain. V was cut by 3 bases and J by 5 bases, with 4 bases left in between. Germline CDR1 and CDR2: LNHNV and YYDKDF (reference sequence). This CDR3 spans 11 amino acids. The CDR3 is CATSSSETQYF. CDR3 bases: TGTGCCACCAGCAGTAGCGAGACCCAGTACTTC. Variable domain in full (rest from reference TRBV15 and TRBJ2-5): DAMVIQNPRYQVTQFGKPVTLSCSQTLNHNVMYWYQQKSSQAPKLLFHYYDKDFNNEADTPDNFQSRRPNTSFCFLDIRSPGLGDTAMYLCATSSSETQYFGPGTRLLVL.

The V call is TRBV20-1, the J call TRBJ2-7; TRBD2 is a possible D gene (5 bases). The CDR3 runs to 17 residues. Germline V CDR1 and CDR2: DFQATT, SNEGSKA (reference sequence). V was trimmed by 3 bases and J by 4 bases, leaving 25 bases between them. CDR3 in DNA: TGCAGTGCTAGGCCGCACGGGGAAGCGGCGCTTGTTTACGAGCAGTACTTC. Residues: CSARPHGEAALVYEQYF.

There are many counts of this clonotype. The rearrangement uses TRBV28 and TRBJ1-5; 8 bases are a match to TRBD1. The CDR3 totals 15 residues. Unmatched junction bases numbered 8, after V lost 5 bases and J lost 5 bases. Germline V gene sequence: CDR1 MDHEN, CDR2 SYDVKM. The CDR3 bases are TGTGCCAGCAGTCCCGTAGACAGGGGCCATCAGCCCCAGCATTTT. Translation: CASSPVDRGHQPQHF.

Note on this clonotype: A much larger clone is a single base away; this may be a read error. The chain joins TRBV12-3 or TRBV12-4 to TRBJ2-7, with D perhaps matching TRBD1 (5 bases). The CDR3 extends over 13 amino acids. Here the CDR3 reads CARSRTFGDEQYF. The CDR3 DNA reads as TGTGCCCGCAGTCGGACATTTGGGGACGAGCAGTACTTC.

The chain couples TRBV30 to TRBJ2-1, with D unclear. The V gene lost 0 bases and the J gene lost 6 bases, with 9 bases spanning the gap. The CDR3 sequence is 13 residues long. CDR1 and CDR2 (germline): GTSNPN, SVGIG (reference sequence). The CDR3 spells CAWSVADSNEQFF. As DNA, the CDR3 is TGTGCCTGGAGTGTAGCAGACTCCAATGAGCAGTTCTTC.

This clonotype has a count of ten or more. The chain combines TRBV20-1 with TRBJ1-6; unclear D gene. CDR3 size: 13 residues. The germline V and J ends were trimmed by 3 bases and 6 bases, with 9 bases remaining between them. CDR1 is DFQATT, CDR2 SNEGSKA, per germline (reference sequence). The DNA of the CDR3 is TGCAGTGCTAGTGATAGCGTTAATTCACCCCTCCACTTT. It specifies CSASDSVNSPLHF.

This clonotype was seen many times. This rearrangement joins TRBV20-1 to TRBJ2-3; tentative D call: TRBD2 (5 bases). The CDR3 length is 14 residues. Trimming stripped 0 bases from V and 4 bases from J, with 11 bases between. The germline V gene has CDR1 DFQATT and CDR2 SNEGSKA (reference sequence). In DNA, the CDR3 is TGCAGTGCTAGAGATAGCAGCGGCCCAGATACGCAGTATTTT. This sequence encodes CSARDSSGPDTQYF.

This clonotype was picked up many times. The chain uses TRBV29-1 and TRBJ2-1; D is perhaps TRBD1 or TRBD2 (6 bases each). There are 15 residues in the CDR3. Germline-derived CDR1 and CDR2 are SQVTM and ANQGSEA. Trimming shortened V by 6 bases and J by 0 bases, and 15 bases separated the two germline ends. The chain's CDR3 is CSVHREDSSYNEQFF. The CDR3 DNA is TGCAGCGTCCACAGGGAGGACAGCTCCTACAATGAGCAGTTCTTC.

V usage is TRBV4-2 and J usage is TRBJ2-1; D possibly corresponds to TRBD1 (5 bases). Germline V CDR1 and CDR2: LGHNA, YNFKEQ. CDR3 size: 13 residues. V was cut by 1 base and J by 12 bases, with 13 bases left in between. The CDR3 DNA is TGTGCCAGCAGCCAAGGGACGGAAAGGGGGCAGTTCTTC. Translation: CASSQGTERGQFF.

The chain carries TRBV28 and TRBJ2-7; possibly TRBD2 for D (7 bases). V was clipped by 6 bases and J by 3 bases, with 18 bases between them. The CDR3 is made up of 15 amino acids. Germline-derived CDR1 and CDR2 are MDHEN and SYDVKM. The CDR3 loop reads CASRRRGGGNYEQYF. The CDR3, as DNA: TGTGCCAGCAGAAGGAGGGGCGGGGGCAACTACGAGCAGTACTTC.

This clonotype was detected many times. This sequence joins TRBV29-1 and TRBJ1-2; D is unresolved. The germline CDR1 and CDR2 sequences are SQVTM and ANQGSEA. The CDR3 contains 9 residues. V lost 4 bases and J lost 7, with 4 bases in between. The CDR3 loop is CSVGGGYTF. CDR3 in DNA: TGCAGCGTTGGCGGTGGCTACACCTTC.

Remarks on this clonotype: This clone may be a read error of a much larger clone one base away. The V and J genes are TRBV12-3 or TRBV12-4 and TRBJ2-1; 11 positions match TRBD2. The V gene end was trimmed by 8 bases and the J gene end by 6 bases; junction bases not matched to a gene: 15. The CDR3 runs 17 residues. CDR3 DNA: TGTGCCAGCGGTCGATATACTAGCGGGAGATCGGGCAATGAGCAGTTCTTC. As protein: CASGRYTSGRSGNEQFF.

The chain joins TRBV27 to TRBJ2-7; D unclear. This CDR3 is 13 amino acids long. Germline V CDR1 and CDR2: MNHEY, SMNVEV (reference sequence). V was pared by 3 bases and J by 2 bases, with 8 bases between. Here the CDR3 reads CASSFATTYEQYF. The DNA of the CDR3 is TGTGCCAGCAGTTTTGCCACGACCTACGAGCAGTACTTC.

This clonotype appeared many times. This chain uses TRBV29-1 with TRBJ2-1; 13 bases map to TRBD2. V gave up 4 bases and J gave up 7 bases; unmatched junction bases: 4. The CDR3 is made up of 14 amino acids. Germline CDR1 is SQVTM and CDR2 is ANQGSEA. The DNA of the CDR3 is TGCAGCGTTGCGGGGACTAGCGGGACGAATGAGCAGTTCTTC. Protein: CSVAGTSGTNEQFF.

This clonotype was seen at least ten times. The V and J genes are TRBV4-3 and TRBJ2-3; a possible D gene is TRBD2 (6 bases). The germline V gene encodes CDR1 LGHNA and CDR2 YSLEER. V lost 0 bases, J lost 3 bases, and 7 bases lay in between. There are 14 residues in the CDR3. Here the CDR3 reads CASSQDAGTDTQYF. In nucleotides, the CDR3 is TGCGCCAGCAGCCAAGATGCGGGGACAGATACGCAGTATTTT.

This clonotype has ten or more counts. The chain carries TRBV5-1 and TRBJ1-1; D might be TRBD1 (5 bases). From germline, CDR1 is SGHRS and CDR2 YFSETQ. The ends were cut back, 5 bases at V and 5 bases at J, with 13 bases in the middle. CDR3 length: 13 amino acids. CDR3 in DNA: TGCGCCAGCAGTGGTGAGGGGAAAACTGAAGCTTTCTTT. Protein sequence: CASSGEGKTEAFF.

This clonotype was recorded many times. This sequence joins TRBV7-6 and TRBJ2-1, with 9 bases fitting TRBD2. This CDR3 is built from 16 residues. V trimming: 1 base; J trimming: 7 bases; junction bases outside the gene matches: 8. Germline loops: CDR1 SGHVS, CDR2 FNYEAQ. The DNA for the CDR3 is TGTGCCAGCAGCTTAGAAATGGGCGGGAGGGATAATGAGCAGTTCTTC. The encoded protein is CASSLEMGGRDNEQFF.

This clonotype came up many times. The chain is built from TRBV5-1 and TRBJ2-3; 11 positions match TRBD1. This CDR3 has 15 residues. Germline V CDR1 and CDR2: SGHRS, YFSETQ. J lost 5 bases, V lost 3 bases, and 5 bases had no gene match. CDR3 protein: CASSSGQGVVDTQYF. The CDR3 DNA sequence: TGCGCCAGCAGCTCGGGACAGGGGGTCGTAGATACGCAGTATTTT. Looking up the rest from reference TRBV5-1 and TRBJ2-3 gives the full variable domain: KAGVTQTPRYLIKTRGQQVTLSCSPISGHRSVSWYQQTPGQGLQFLFEYFSETQRNKGNFPGRFSGRQFSNSRSEMNVSTLELGDSALYLCASSSGQGVVDTQYFGPGTRLTVL.